The rows below give T cell receptor beta chains drawn from one sample of a study of blood T cell repertoires in COVID-19. The method was immunoSEQ multiplex PCR; TCRdb's version includes in-frame clones alone and lacks a portion of them. The sample includes over 300,000 clones, around four fifths of them seen just once. Material for sequencing was peripheral blood. The origin of the receptors is a woman aged 45 to 65 with acute or convalescent COVID-19. CDR3s include the opening cysteine and the closing phenylalanine or tryptophan. A D gene is named only where the DNA matches it firmly. Rows may omit the clone size; those that give it use once, few, many or a size class.

-	TRBD1	TRBJ1-5	TRBV5-1	CASSLDGTVNQPQHF	TGCGCCAGCAGCTTGGATGGGACAGTCAATCAGCCCCAGCATTTT
few	-	TRBJ1-1	TRBV7-2	CASSLAQGITDTEAFF	TGTGCCAGCAGCTTAGCGCAGGGGATCACGGACACTGAAGCTTTCTTT
-	-	TRBJ1-4	TRBV7-9	CASSLQGAGAKLFF	TGTGCCAGCAGCTTACAGGGCGCCGGTGCAAAACTGTTTTTT
few	-	TRBJ1-1	TRBV5-1	CASSLNPGEAFF	TGCGCCAGCAGCTTGAACCCCGGGGAAGCTTTCTTT
-	-	TRBJ1-5	TRBV19	CATRSGGDQPQHF	TGTGCCACTCGGTCCGGGGGGGATCAGCCCCAGCATTTT
-	-	TRBJ1-5	TRBV2	CASSAGNQPQHF	TGTGCCAGCAGTGCAGGGAATCAGCCCCAGCATTTT
once	-	TRBJ1-2	TRBV2	CASTGQMTCGYTF	TGTGCCAGCACCGGACAGATGACCTGTGGCTACACCTTC
-	-	TRBJ1-2	TRBV6-2/TRBV6-3	CASSPDSTYGYTF	TGTGCCAGCAGTCCGGACAGCACCTATGGCTACACCTTC
few	-	TRBJ1-6	TRBV18	CASSPFSSYNSPLHF	TGTGCCAGCTCACCATTTAGCTCCTATAATTCACCCCTCCACTTT
-	TRBD1	TRBJ1-4	TRBV27	CASKGQGIPTNEKLFF	TGTGCCAGCAAGGGACAGGGGATACCAACTAATGAAAAACTGTTTTTT
-	TRBD2	TRBJ2-3	TRBV4-1	CASSQGLAASTDTQYF	TGCGCCAGCAGCCAAGGACTAGCGGCTAGCACAGATACGCAGTATTTT
few	-	TRBJ1-1	TRBV5-4	CASRRGGAGAEAFF	TGTGCCAGCAGGAGGGGGGGAGCAGGGGCTGAAGCTTTCTTT
-	TRBD2	TRBJ2-5	TRBV5-5	CASSLGLAGGLSRQTQYF	TGTGCCAGCAGCTTAGGACTAGCGGGGGGGCTAAGCAGACAGACCCAGTACTTC
-	-	TRBJ2-3	TRBV3-1/TRBV3-2	CASSQVLPLVSGLNTQYF	TGTGCCAGCAGCCAAGTCCTCCCGCTGGTAAGCGGGCTGAATACGCAGTATTTT
-	-	TRBJ2-1	TRBV18	CASSPGSSYNEQFF	TGTGCCAGCTCACCTGGGAGTTCCTACAATGAGCAGTTCTTC
-	TRBD2	TRBJ2-3	TRBV18	CASSPAGEEDTQYF	TGTGCCAGCTCACCGGCGGGAGAGGAAGATACGCAGTATTTT